Presented here are 18 T cell receptor beta chains from one specimen sequenced in a study of human T cells and chemical hapten exposure. TCRdb passed the RACE reads through MiXCR, listing each CDR3 protein once. The sample consists of some 74,000 distinct CDR3 sequences, roughly 13% of them appearing once. The time point denotes: patch test 3, about 24 weeks after DPC sensitization. Treatment meaning: therapeutic diphenylcyclopropenone sensitization with weekly scalp DPC. Source: whole blood, taken in connection with sensitization to the hapten diphenylcyclopropenone (DPC). The receptors stem from a woman between 45 and 65 years old with alopecia areata. Some clones in this sample may be carry-over from other donors' samples.

There are many counts of this clonotype. The genes are TRBV29-1 and TRBJ1-1, with 7 bases aligning to TRBD1. This CDR3 comprises 14 residues. Germline lookup yields CDR1 SQVTM and CDR2 ANQGSEA. V trimming: 2 bases; J trimming: 0 bases; junction bases outside the gene matches: 3. In nucleotides, the CDR3 is TGCAGCGTTGAACGCGGGACAGTGAACACTGAAGCTTTCTTT. Protein sequence: CSVERGTVNTEAFF.

This clonotype was observed many times. The genes are TRBV3-1 and TRBJ1-2, with D uncertain. Trimming stripped 3 bases from V and 8 bases from J, with 7 bases between. The CDR3 has 11 residues. Germline assignment: CDR1 LGHDT and CDR2 YNNKEL (reference sequence). CDR3 protein: CASSQTGGYTF. The CDR3 coding sequence is TGTGCCAGCAGCCAGACTGGGGGCTACACCTTC.

This clonotype was observed a few times. This rearrangement joins TRBV2 to TRBJ1-6; D is ambiguous. The germline V gene encodes CDR1 SNHLY and CDR2 FYNNEI. V lost 8 bases and J lost 0, with 17 bases in between. CDR3 length equals 17 residues. CDR3 DNA: TGTGCCAGCCGATCGGGCGTCCAGAGCTCCTATAATTCACCCCTCCACTTT. Residues: CASRSGVQSSYNSPLHF.

This CDR3 is CASSLGLAALGTGELFF. CDR3 in DNA: TGTGCCAGCAGCCTCGGACTAGCGGCTTTGGGCACCGGGGAGCTGTTTTTT. The chain is built from TRBV3-1 and TRBJ2-2, with 10 positions matching TRBD2. The trim removed 4 bases at V and 4 bases at J, leaving 9 bases unmatched. CDR3 size: 17 residues. The germline V gene has CDR1 LGHDT and CDR2 YNNKEL (reference sequence).

This clonotype was recorded at least ten times. The V and J genes are TRBV6-5 and TRBJ2-4; D is possibly TRBD1 (6 bases). Germline V CDR1 and CDR2: MNHEY, SVGAGI. The V and J ends lost 4 bases and 0 bases respectively, with 10 bases between them. This CDR3 is built from 15 residues. The CDR3 nucleotides read TGTGCCAGCAGTTCCCAGGGGTTAGCCAAAAACATTCAGTACTTC. Residues: CASSSQGLAKNIQYF.

This clonotype was observed a handful of times. The chain links TRBV5-4 to TRBJ1-6; D remains unclear. Germline V gene lookup returns CDR1 SGHNT and CDR2 YYREEE (reference sequence). The length of the CDR3 is 18 residues. The ends were cut back, 1 base at V and 1 base at J, with 15 bases in the middle. CDR3 protein: CASSLRITPRSYNSPLHF. The CDR3 bases are TGTGCCAGCAGCTTGCGGATTACCCCAAGGTCCTATAATTCACCCCTCCACTTT.

Only a few counts were recorded for this clonotype. The chain employs TRBV18 and TRBJ2-7, with D perhaps TRBD2 (6 bases). CDR1 is KGHSH, CDR2 LQKENI, per germline. The germline V and J ends were trimmed by 6 bases and 7 bases, with 19 bases remaining between them. The CDR3 sequence is 14 residues long. CDR3 sequence reads: CASSPSGRLGEQYF. The CDR3 nucleotides are TGTGCCAGCTCCCCTTCAGGGAGGTTGGGTGAGCAGTACTTC. Combining the CDR3 with reference TRBV18 and TRBJ2-7 gives the whole variable domain NAGVMQNPRHLVRRRGQEARLRCSPMKGHSHVYWYRQLPEEGLKFMVYLQKENIIDESGMPKERFSAEFPKEGPSILRIQQVVRGDSAAYFCASSPSGRLGEQYFGPGTRLTVT.

V gene TRBV20-1 combines with J gene TRBJ2-7; the match to TRBD2 covers 14 bases. Germline V gives CDR1 DFQATT, CDR2 SNEGSKA (reference sequence). This CDR3 is built from 17 residues. V trimming: 0 bases; J trimming: 4 bases; junction bases outside the gene matches: 8. CDR3 region: CSARDAGLAGVRYEQYF. In DNA, the CDR3 is TGCAGTGCTAGAGACGCGGGACTAGCGGGAGTACGATACGAGCAGTACTTC.

This clonotype was observed a few times. The chain recombines TRBV4-2 with TRBJ2-7, with 7 bases lining up with TRBD1. The germline V gene encodes CDR1 LGHNA and CDR2 YNFKEQ. The CDR3 runs 16 residues. Trimming took 2 bases from V and 5 from J; bases not matched to a gene: 12. The CDR3 protein is CASSQPKQGYGDEQYF. Written as DNA, the CDR3 is TGTGCCAGCAGCCAACCCAAACAGGGGTACGGGGACGAGCAGTACTTC.

The chain joins TRBV7-9 to TRBJ2-3, with D perhaps matching TRBD2 (5 bases). In germline, CDR1 is SEHNR, CDR2 FQNEAQ (reference sequence). The germline V and J ends were trimmed by 5 bases and 3 bases, with 15 bases remaining between them. This CDR3 region has 15 residues. The CDR3 DNA reads TGTGCCAGCAGCCCTGGGCGGGTTGGGACAGATACGCAGTATTTT. Its protein product is CASSPGRVGTDTQYF.

CDR3 nucleotide sequence: TGCAGCGTTGGCAATCAGCCCCAGCATTTT. It codes for CSVGNQPQHF. The chain joins TRBV29-1 to TRBJ1-5; D unresolved. Germline V CDR1 and CDR2: SQVTM, ANQGSEA. The CDR3 is made up of 10 amino acids. Deletions cut 4 bases from V and 2 bases from J, with 0 bases between.

This clonotype was counted at least ten times. The chain recombines TRBV29-1 with TRBJ2-4, with D perhaps TRBD2 (6 bases). Germline V gene lookup returns CDR1 SQVTM and CDR2 ANQGSEA. Trimming removed 1 base from V and 3 bases from J, with 10 bases in between. The CDR3 is 14 amino acids. The CDR3 region has the DNA TGCAGCGTTGAAGTGACGGGGGTCAAAAACATTCAGTACTTC. Protein product: CSVEVTGVKNIQYF.

This clonotype was seen only a few times. The chain recombines TRBV11-3 with TRBJ2-1; D is perhaps TRBD2 (6 bases). Germline values: CDR1 SGHNT, CDR2 YENEEA. This CDR3 contains 12 residues. V shed 8 bases and J shed 8 bases, with 13 bases lying between them. CDR3 in amino acids: CASSGESDEQFF. In DNA form, the CDR3 reads TGTGCCAGCTCGGGGGAGTCAGATGAGCAGTTCTTC.

This sequence joins TRBV5-1 and TRBJ1-5; 7 bases agree with TRBD1. Germline V CDR1 and CDR2: SGHRS, YFSETQ. The V segment lost 0 bases and the J segment 6 bases; nucleotides outside the gene matches: 3. The CDR3 spans 14 residues. The CDR3, as DNA: TGCGCCAGCAGCTTGGGACAGGGAACTCAGCCCCAGCATTTT. Translation gives CASSLGQGTQPQHF.

This clonotype was observed at least ten times. V usage is TRBV20-1 and J usage is TRBJ1-2; D gene unclear. Between the trimmed V and J ends, which lost 6 bases and 0 bases, there was a span of 11 bases. Germline V lookup: CDR1 DFQATT, CDR2 SNEGSKA (reference sequence). The CDR3 covers 13 residues. CDR3 coding DNA: TGCAGTGCCCCCTTGCAAGCTAACTATGGCTACACCTTC. It codes for CSAPLQANYGYTF.

This chain joins TRBV29-1 and TRBJ1-1; 8 bases fit TRBD1. CDR3 length: 12 residues. V dropped 1 base and J dropped 7; count of bases not matched to a gene: 2. The germline V gene has CDR1 SQVTM and CDR2 ANQGSEA. The CDR3 nucleotides are TGCAGCGTTGAAGGACAGGGGATTGAAGCTTTCTTT. Encoded protein: CSVEGQGIEAFF.

This clonotype was found a few times. The chain employs TRBV4-2 and TRBJ2-2; D may be TRBD2 (6 bases). CDR3 size: 16 residues. Germline CDR1 is LGHNA and CDR2 is YNFKEQ. The V end lost 0 bases, the J end lost 3 bases, and 11 bases lay between the germline ends. CDR3 in amino acids: CASSQEEGLYTGELFF. CDR3 DNA sequence: TGTGCCAGCAGCCAAGAGGAGGGACTGTACACCGGGGAGCTGTTTTTT.

The CDR3 sequence: CASGGRAVNTGELFF. As DNA, the CDR3 is TGTGCCAGCGGCGGGAGGGCGGTGAACACCGGGGAGCTGTTTTTT. The rearrangement uses TRBV11-2 and TRBJ2-2; 9 bases map to TRBD2. Trimming removed 8 bases from V and 1 base from J; junction bases left unmatched: 5. This CDR3 has 15 residues. The germline V gene encodes CDR1 SGHAT and CDR2 FQNNGV.